Listed here are 22 T cell receptor beta chains from one sample, sequenced in a study of shared clonotypes between healthy human individuals. Sequenced by immunoSEQ multiplex PCR; TCRdb stores in-frame clones only, minus some. The data contain 950,000 to 1,300,000 clones, 65% to 75% of them seen just once; the ten biggest clones take up about 1.5%. The material sequenced was memory CD4+ T cells sorted from blood. Specified subset: CD45RA-negative fraction. The receptor source for this set is a young man in good health.

The chain employs TRBV5-6 and TRBJ1-5; D is ambiguous. The CDR3 is made up of 18 amino acids. Trimming left V 1 base short and J 0 bases short, with 17 bases between. The germline V gene has CDR1 SGHDT and CDR2 YYEEEE. Here the CDR3 DNA reads TGTGCCAGCAGCTTGTCGCGTCTCGACCTCTATAGCAATCAGCCCCAGCATTTT. This gives the protein CASSLSRLDLYSNQPQHF.

The CDR3 sequence is CASEGNSYEQYF. For the CDR3, the DNA is TGTGCCAGCGAAGGGAACTCCTACGAGCAGTACTTC. V and J are TRBV5-5 and TRBJ2-7; D unresolved. The CDR3 is made up of 12 amino acids. Trimming stripped 7 bases from V and 0 bases from J, with 8 bases between. The germline CDR1 and CDR2 sequences are SGHKS and YYEKEE (reference sequence).

This clone turned up a few times. The same CDR3 also results from other DNA sequences found in this sample. The gene calls are TRBV28 and TRBJ1-2; TRBD1 matches at 8 bases. Germline V lookup: CDR1 MDHEN, CDR2 SYDVKM. The CDR3 is made up of 13 amino acids. J gave up 8 bases and V 4 bases, and 6 bases lay outside the gene matches. The CDR3 spells CASSSGQGRGYTF. Written as DNA, the CDR3 is TGTGCCAGCAGTTCCGGACAGGGCAGGGGCTACACCTTC.

The chain has TRBV5-1 and TRBJ2-1; 8 bases agree with TRBD2. Germline CDR1 reads SGHRS; CDR2 reads YFSETQ. This CDR3 spans 15 amino acids. J was trimmed by 5 bases and V by 1 base; bases with no gene match: 5. DNA of the CDR3: TGCGCCAGCAGCTTGAGGCTAGCGGGCAACAATGAGCAGTTCTTC. Residues: CASSLRLAGNNEQFF. The full variable domain, rest sourced from reference TRBV5-1 and TRBJ2-1, is KAGVTQTPRYLIKTRGQQVTLSCSPISGHRSVSWYQQTPGQGLQFLFEYFSETQRNKGNFPGRFSGRQFSNSRSEMNVSTLELGDSALYLCASSLRLAGNNEQFFGPGTRLTVL.

The chain carries TRBV11-3 and TRBJ1-1; D gene unclear. Germline loops: CDR1 SGHNT, CDR2 YENEEA. The CDR3 totals 14 residues. Trimming pared 1 base from V and 6 bases from J, leaving 12 bases between. CDR3 loop: CASSLGRGNAEAFF. CDR3 bases: TGTGCCAGCAGCTTAGGTCGTGGAAACGCTGAAGCTTTCTTT.

This clone showed up just once. This sample also contains other DNA sequences that code for the same CDR3. The rearrangement uses TRBV30 and TRBJ2-7; maybe TRBD2 (6 bases). The CDR3 is made up of 17 amino acids. The germline gives CDR1 GTSNPN, CDR2 SVGIG (reference sequence). Trimming removed 0 bases from V and 4 bases from J, with 22 bases in between. CDR3 sequence (DNA): TGTGCCTGGAGTGTATCGGTCCTTGGGGGACTCCCGTACGAGCAGTACTTC. Translating gives CAWSVSVLGGLPYEQYF.

The V call is TRBV28, the J call TRBJ2-5, with TRBD1 matching 10 bases. This CDR3 has 17 amino acids. Germline V gives CDR1 MDHEN, CDR2 SYDVKM. V gave up 6 bases and J gave up 0 bases; unmatched junction bases: 10. The CDR3 region is CASSQGQGRRYQETQYF. In DNA, the CDR3 is TGTGCCAGCAGCCAGGGACAGGGGAGGAGGTACCAAGAGACCCAGTACTTC. Together with reference TRBV28 and TRBJ2-5, the CDR3 gives the full variable domain: DVKVTQSSRYLVKRTGEKVFLECVQDMDHENMFWYRQDPGLGLRLIYFSYDVKMKEKGDIPEGYSVSREKKERFSLILESASTNQTSMYLCASSQGQGRRYQETQYFGPGTRLLVL.

This clone has only a few counts. The genes are TRBV4-2 and TRBJ1-5; TRBD1 matches at 11 bases. CDR1 is LGHNA and CDR2 is YNFKEQ in the germline V gene. J gave up 9 bases and V 4 bases, and 5 bases lay outside the gene matches. This CDR3 is built from 14 residues. In DNA, the CDR3 is TGTGCCAGCAGCCTCGGGACAGGGGGATCGCCCCAGCATTTT. Translated: CASSLGTGGSPQHF.

The chain has TRBV29-1 and TRBJ1-2; 9 bases align to TRBD1. V lost 4 bases to trimming and J lost 1 base; unmatched junction nucleotides: 4. Germline CDR1 SQVTM, CDR2 ANQGSEA. The CDR3 spans 14 residues. CDR3 amino acids: CSVGGTGNNYGYTF. The CDR3, as DNA: TGCAGCGTTGGGGGGACAGGGAATAACTATGGCTACACCTTC.

The V and J genes are TRBV11-2 and TRBJ1-3; 8 bases agree with TRBD1. In germline, CDR1 is SGHAT, CDR2 FQNNGV. V was clipped by 2 bases and J by 0 bases; unmatched bases: 3. CDR3 size: 16 residues. The CDR3 is CASSLSTGGSGNTIYF. CDR3 nucleotides: TGTGCCAGCAGCTTATCTACAGGGGGCTCTGGAAACACCATATATTTT. The full variable domain, rest sourced from reference TRBV11-2 and TRBJ1-3, is EAGVAQSPRYKIIEKRQSVAFWCNPISGHATLYWYQQILGQGPKLLIQFQNNGVVDDSQLPKDRFSAERLKGVDSTLKIQPAKLEDSAVYLCASSLSTGGSGNTIYFGEGSWLTVV.

J is TRBJ2-1 and V is TRBV6-5; D possibly matches TRBD1 or TRBD2 (6 bases each). V shed 0 bases and J shed 2 bases, with 8 bases lying between them. The CDR3 has 15 residues. CDR1 MNHEY and CDR2 SVGAGI come from the germline V gene. The CDR3 region is CASSYSGGAYNEQFF. The CDR3 DNA reads TGTGCCAGCAGTTACTCGGGGGGCGCCTACAATGAGCAGTTCTTC.

The rearrangement uses TRBV11-3 and TRBJ2-7, with TRBD2 as a possible D gene (5 bases). The CDR3 has 15 amino acids. The V end was cut by 4 bases, the J end by 3 bases, with 16 bases between. Looked up from germline, CDR1 is SGHNT and CDR2 is YENEEA. In DNA form, the CDR3 reads TGTGCCAGCAGCTCTCGTAGACTACCTAACTACGAGCAGTACTTC. Protein: CASSSRRLPNYEQYF.

The genes are TRBV9 and TRBJ2-3, with D uncertain. V was cut by 5 bases and J by 0 bases, with 10 bases left in between. Per the germline V gene, CDR1 is SGDLS and CDR2 is YYNGEE. This CDR3 is built from 14 residues. CDR3 region: CASSPPSSTDTQYF. As DNA, the CDR3 is TGTGCCAGCAGTCCCCCATCTAGCACAGATACGCAGTATTTT.

This rearrangement joins TRBV7-9 to TRBJ1-5; D gene ambiguous. V was pared by 7 bases and J by 0 bases, with 10 bases between. This CDR3 is 14 amino acids long. Germline CDR1 SEHNR, CDR2 FQNEAQ (reference sequence). CDR3 loop: CASTRGNSNQPQHF. DNA for the CDR3: TGTGCCAGCACCCGCGGAAATAGCAATCAGCCCCAGCATTTT.

The chain recombines TRBV29-1 with TRBJ2-7, with TRBD1 as a possible D gene (5 bases). The CDR3 spans 12 residues. Germline V gives CDR1 SQVTM, CDR2 ANQGSEA. V lost 6 bases to trimming and J lost 0 bases, with 9 bases between them. For the CDR3, the DNA is TGCAGCGTGGGGCAGTTCTCCTACGAGCAGTACTTC. Translation: CSVGQFSYEQYF.

This clone occurred many times. This rearrangement joins TRBV28 to TRBJ1-2, with 8 bases matching TRBD1. V was pared by 1 base and J by 7 bases, with 8 bases of the junction left unmatched. Germline V lookup: CDR1 MDHEN, CDR2 SYDVKM. The length of the CDR3 is 15 residues. The CDR3 DNA follows: TGTGCCAGCAGTTTATTGGGGGACAGGTTCACTGGCTACACCTTC. Its translation: CASSLLGDRFTGYTF.

The rearrangement uses TRBV6-5 and TRBJ2-5, with TRBD1 matching over 8 bases. Germline assignment: CDR1 MNHEY and CDR2 SVGAGI. J gave up 5 bases and V 5 bases, and 7 bases lay outside the gene matches. The length of the CDR3 is 14 residues. CDR3 in amino acids: CASSGQGARETQYF. CDR3 nucleotides: TGTGCCAGCAGTGGGCAGGGGGCACGGGAGACCCAGTACTTC.

In this sample, this clone turned up a few times. The chain uses TRBV7-2 and TRBJ2-7; 9 bases fit TRBD1. The ends lost 2 bases at V and 3 bases at J; junction bases unmatched: 2. CDR3 length: 14 residues. Germline assignment: CDR1 SGHTA and CDR2 FQGNSA. The DNA for the CDR3 is TGTGCCAGCAGCTTACCGACAGGGGGCTACGAGCAGTACTTC. This translates into CASSLPTGGYEQYF.

The chain carries TRBV4-2 and TRBJ2-3; no clear D. This CDR3 comprises 16 residues. The V end lost 0 bases, the J end lost 2 bases, and 12 bases lay between the germline ends. The V gene's germline CDR1 is LGHNA and CDR2 YNFKEQ. The CDR3: CASSQETTTYTDTQYF. In DNA form, the CDR3 reads TGTGCCAGCAGCCAAGAAACCACGACGTACACAGATACGCAGTATTTT.

The genes are TRBV30 and TRBJ2-1; D not certain. This CDR3 region has 10 residues. Germline assignment: CDR1 GTSNPN and CDR2 SVGIG (reference sequence). Deletions cut 0 bases from V and 10 bases from J, with 4 bases between. CDR3 nucleotides: TGTGCCTGGAGTGTTGTGGAGCAGTTCTTC. Encoded protein: CAWSVVEQFF.

As DNA, the CDR3 is TGCGCCAGCAGCCCTGGAGACAGGGGATCAAATACGCAGTATTTT. Residues: CASSPGDRGSNTQYF. J is TRBJ2-3 and V is TRBV4-1, with TRBD1 identical over 8 bases. Germline V lookup: CDR1 MGHRA, CDR2 YSYEKL. V was pared by 4 bases and J by 7 bases, with 10 bases of the junction left unmatched. This CDR3 has 15 amino acids.

V usage is TRBV5-1 and J usage is TRBJ1-4, with D possibly TRBD1 on 5 matching bases. The CDR3 is made up of 16 amino acids. Germline V gene sequence: CDR1 SGHRS, CDR2 YFSETQ. V lost 4 bases and J 0 bases, leaving 13 bases between the germline ends. The chain's CDR3 is CASSRTGTSTNEKLFF. In DNA form, the CDR3 reads TGCGCCAGCAGCCGTACAGGAACCTCAACTAATGAAAAACTGTTTTTT.